The T cell receptor beta chain described here comes from a study of blood T cell repertoires in COVID-19. Across the whole study: Samples representing acute and convalescent COVID-19 were sourced from the United States, Italy and Spain. PBMCs, B-cell-depleted T cells, or T cells were the source of the cDNA or gDNA that made up the material.

Produced via immunoSEQ multiplex PCR; TCRdb's table is partial and in-frame only. The profile covers under 150,000 clones, with 84% appearing a single time and about 2.2% taken by the ten largest. The sequence derives from a man aged 40-50 years with acute COVID-19. Sequencing was performed on PBMCs or T cells enriched from blood (not recorded which).

The CDR3 nucleotides read TGTGCCAGCAGCGTTTTAGCAACTAATGAAAAACTGTTTTTT. It translates to CASSVLATNEKLFF. The J gene is TRBJ1-4, the V gene TRBV9; unclear D gene. The CDR3 loop spans 14 amino acids. Germline V gene data show CDR1 as SGDLS and CDR2 as YYNGEE. Trimming cost V 2 bases and J 0 bases, with 5 bases left between them.